A single sample gave rise to the 24 T cell receptor beta chains below, sequenced in a study of blood T cell repertoires in COVID-19 (dated by TCRdb to about 2020). Preparation of the library involved the immunoSEQ multiplex PCR assay. TCRdb re-hosts the immuneACCESS table, in-frame sequences only. Its copies lack some clones; in the studies checked, an unresolved V gene accounts for under half of them, and the cause for the rest is not known. Here the sample has about 400,000 clones; around 87% occur a single time. Jointly, the top ten make up about 2.9% of the sample. The material sequenced was peripheral blood. The receptors come from a human donor in a cohort sampled during active COVID-19.

The gene calls are TRBV27 and TRBJ1-1, with 8 bases matching TRBD1. The CDR3 consists of 14 residues. The V segment lost 7 bases and the J segment 5 bases; nucleotides outside the gene matches: 9. In germline, CDR1 is MNHEY, CDR2 SMNVEV (reference sequence). CDR3 in amino acids: CASTGQGGLTEAFF. The CDR3 bases are TGTGCCAGCACCGGACAGGGCGGGCTAACTGAAGCTTTCTTT.

This chain connects TRBV5-1 to TRBJ2-3; 7 nucleotides align to TRBD1. Per the germline V gene, CDR1 is SGHRS and CDR2 is YFSETQ. Losses at the gene ends were 5 bases for V and 2 bases for J; bases not matched to a gene: 8. The CDR3 is made up of 15 amino acids. As DNA, the CDR3 is TGCGCCAGCAGTGTGGGACAGCAATTCACAGATACGCAGTATTTT. It translates to CASSVGQQFTDTQYF.

The chain has TRBV6-6 and TRBJ1-3; possibly TRBD1 for D (6 bases). Trimming removed 0 bases from V and 5 bases from J, with 11 bases in between. Germline V lookup: CDR1 MNHNY, CDR2 SVGAGI (reference sequence). The CDR3 runs 15 residues. In nucleotides, the CDR3 is TGTGCCAGCAGTTACTCGTTACAGGGCCGAAACACCATATATTTT. This codes for CASSYSLQGRNTIYF.

V gene TRBV4-1 combines with J gene TRBJ2-2; TRBD1 matches at 8 bases. The trim removed 3 bases at V and 1 base at J, leaving 13 bases unmatched. This CDR3 spans 19 amino acids. Germline assignment: CDR1 MGHRA and CDR2 YSYEKL. CDR3 DNA: TGCGCCAGCAGCCATGCCTTCGGGACAGGAAAAATGAACACCGGGGAGCTGTTTTTT. Its protein product is CASSHAFGTGKMNTGELFF.

The V and J genes are TRBV10-3 and TRBJ2-1, with D possibly being TRBD1 (7 bases). The CDR3 extends over 16 amino acids. Germline lookup yields CDR1 ENHRY and CDR2 SYGVKD. V was pared by 0 bases and J by 7 bases, with 16 bases between. This chain's CDR3 is CAISESVGAGGNEQFF. The CDR3 coding sequence is TGTGCCATCAGTGAGTCGGTGGGGGCAGGGGGGAATGAGCAGTTCTTC.

The chain links TRBV9 to TRBJ2-3; TRBD2 agrees at 8 bases. The CDR3 contains 16 residues. Trimming cost V 2 bases and J 0 bases; bases outside gene matches: 5. CDR1 and CDR2 (germline): SGDLS, YYNGEE. CDR3 region: CASSVTGGSSTDTQYF. The CDR3 DNA reads as TGTGCCAGCAGCGTGACGGGGGGGTCTAGCACAGATACGCAGTATTTT.

The chain recombines TRBV27 with TRBJ2-7; TRBD2 aligns across 13 bases. The ends lost 5 bases at V and 0 bases at J; junction bases unmatched: 13. This CDR3 is built from 19 residues. Germline CDR1 MNHEY, CDR2 SMNVEV (reference sequence). CDR3 residues: CASSPTGTSGTTDSYEQYF. In DNA, the CDR3 is TGTGCCAGCAGTCCAACCGGGACTAGCGGGACTACCGACTCCTACGAGCAGTACTTC.

This chain connects TRBV5-5 to TRBJ2-3; D is possibly TRBD2 (5 bases). CDR3 length equals 16 residues. Germline CDR1 reads SGHKS; CDR2 reads YYEKEE (reference sequence). V dropped 1 base and J dropped 3 bases, with 15 bases sitting between them. The CDR3 here is CASSLYRDSGTDTQYF. In nucleotides, the CDR3 is TGTGCCAGCAGCTTGTATAGGGATTCGGGGACAGATACGCAGTATTTT.

This clone showed up just a few times. The J gene is TRBJ1-4, the V gene TRBV4-2; D uncertain. Trimming removed 0 bases from V and 0 bases from J, with 8 bases in between. The CDR3 consists of 16 residues. Germline V gene data show CDR1 as LGHNA and CDR2 as YNFKEQ. The CDR3 loop is CASSQDPTATNEKLFF. The DNA of the CDR3 is TGTGCCAGCAGCCAAGATCCAACGGCAACTAATGAAAAACTGTTTTTT.

This chain joins TRBV7-2 and TRBJ2-1, with TRBD2 matching over 7 bases. CDR1 SGHTA and CDR2 FQGNSA come from the germline V gene. Trimming at V came to 1 base and at J to 7 bases, leaving 4 bases not matched to a gene. The length of the CDR3 is 14 residues. The CDR3 loop reads CASSLEGTTNEQFF. CDR3 bases: TGTGCCAGCAGCTTAGAAGGGACTACTAATGAGCAGTTCTTC. The entire variable domain, with the rest obtained from reference TRBV7-2 and TRBJ2-1, is as follows: GAGVSQSPSNKVTEKGKDVELRCDPISGHTALYWYRQSLGQGLEFLIYFQGNSAPDKSGLPSDRFSAERTGGSVSTLTIQRTQQEDSAVYLCASSLEGTTNEQFFGPGTRLTVL.

The chain carries TRBV2 and TRBJ2-7; tentative D call: TRBD1 (6 bases). V was cut by 3 bases and J by 3 bases, with 9 bases left in between. Germline V gene sequence: CDR1 SNHLY, CDR2 FYNNEI. This CDR3 is built from 13 residues. CDR3 residues: CASSEQGLYEQYF. DNA for the CDR3: TGTGCCAGCAGTGAGCAGGGGCTCTACGAGCAGTACTTC.

This rearrangement joins TRBV30 to TRBJ1-3; D gene uncertain. Germline CDR1 reads GTSNPN; CDR2 reads SVGIG (reference sequence). V was pared by 2 bases and J by 0 bases, with 14 bases between. CDR3 length: 16 amino acids. The CDR3 DNA sequence: TGTGCCTGGAGTCGTTACGGGATCAGCTCTGGAAACACCATATATTTT. It specifies CAWSRYGISSGNTIYF.

The chain carries TRBV19 and TRBJ2-7; 13 bases match TRBD2. Germline CDR1 and CDR2: LNHDA and SQIVND (reference sequence). V was pared by 2 bases and J by 3 bases, with 4 bases of the junction left unmatched. The CDR3 spans 16 residues. In DNA form, the CDR3 reads TGTGCCAGTAGTATAACGGGGACTAGCGGGAACTACGAGCAGTACTTC. The encoded protein is CASSITGTSGNYEQYF. Together with reference TRBV19 and TRBJ2-7, the CDR3 gives the full variable domain: DGGITQSPKYLFRKEGQNVTLSCEQNLNHDAMYWYRQDPGQGLRLIYYSQIVNDFQKGDIAEGYSVSREKKESFPLTVTSAQKNPTAFYLCASSITGTSGNYEQYFGPGTRLTVT.

The chain couples TRBV24-1 to TRBJ2-5, with D tentatively TRBD2 (5 bases). The germline gives CDR1 KGHDR, CDR2 SFDVKD. There are 12 residues in the CDR3. V was shortened by 4 bases and J by 5 bases, with 7 bases between the two germline ends. DNA for the CDR3: TGTGCCACCAGTGACTGGAGGGAGACCCAGTACTTC. Residues: CATSDWRETQYF.

The sample holds a few counts of this clone. The chain combines TRBV11-2 with TRBJ1-5, with a weak D call TRBD1 (5 bases). The CDR3 loop spans 14 amino acids. Per the germline V gene, CDR1 is SGHAT and CDR2 is FQNNGV. V gave up 5 bases and J gave up 6 bases, with 14 bases separating them. The CDR3 sequence is CASSPGGVGQPQHF. In nucleotides, the CDR3 is TGTGCCAGCAGCCCCGGGGGTGTCGGTCAGCCCCAGCATTTT.

This chain joins TRBV30 and TRBJ2-1; 8 positions match TRBD1. The CDR3 runs 15 residues. Germline V gene sequence: CDR1 GTSNPN, CDR2 SVGIG (reference sequence). J gave up 3 bases and V 7 bases, and 11 bases lay outside the gene matches. CDR3 in amino acids: CASQTGAVDYNEQFF. CDR3 sequence (DNA): TGTGCCTCCCAGACAGGGGCGGTGGACTACAATGAGCAGTTCTTC.

J is TRBJ1-2 and V is TRBV15, with a possible D match to TRBD1 (5 bases). CDR3 size: 18 residues. V dropped 0 bases and J dropped 5 bases, with 22 bases sitting between them. Germline loops: CDR1 LNHNV, CDR2 YYDKDF (reference sequence). CDR3 coding DNA: TGTGCCACCAGCAGAGATCTCGCCAGGGCAAGGTCGGAGTATGGCTACACCTTC. Translated, it gives CATSRDLARARSEYGYTF.

This clone was counted between two and nine times. The chain has TRBV4-1 and TRBJ1-1; weak D call: TRBD1 (5 bases). This CDR3 is built from 15 residues. Trimming took 10 bases from V and 3 from J, leaving 21 bases between them. In germline, CDR1 is MGHRA, CDR2 YSYEKL. This chain's CDR3 is CATTPREGRYTEAFF. In DNA, the CDR3 is TGCGCCACTACACCTCGGGAGGGGAGGTACACTGAAGCTTTCTTT.

This rearrangement joins TRBV6-5 to TRBJ1-5, with a weak D call TRBD1 (6 bases). Per germline, CDR1 MNHEY and CDR2 SVGAGI. Trimming took off 9 bases at V and 0 bases at J, with 12 bases between the two ends. CDR3 size: 14 residues. CDR3 coding DNA: TGTGCCAGTGACAGGTCCCATAGCAATCAGCCCCAGCATTTT. This sequence encodes CASDRSHSNQPQHF.

The chain links TRBV24-1 to TRBJ1-5; D remains unclear. Germline assignment: CDR1 KGHDR and CDR2 SFDVKD. Trimming removed 3 bases at V and 5 bases at J, with 13 bases between. This CDR3 has 15 residues. Written as DNA, the CDR3 is TGTGCCACCAGTGATAATAGGGAGCGAGATCAGCCCCAGCATTTT. Translated, it gives CATSDNRERDQPQHF.

The J gene is TRBJ2-5, the V gene TRBV7-8; 9 nucleotides line up with TRBD1. The CDR3 is made up of 15 amino acids. V dropped 2 bases and J dropped 5; count of bases not matched to a gene: 6. In germline, CDR1 is SGHVS, CDR2 FQNEAQ. DNA for the CDR3: TGTGCCAGCAGCTTACTACAGGGGGCGGGGGAGACCCAGTACTTC. Translation gives CASSLLQGAGETQYF. Based on the CDR3 plus reference TRBV7-8 and TRBJ2-5, the full variable domain is GAGVSQSPRYKVAKRGQDVALRCDPISGHVSLFWYQQALGQGPEFLTYFQNEAQLDKSGLPSDRFFAERPEGSVSTLKIQRTQQEDSAVYLCASSLLQGAGETQYFGPGTRLLVL.

The chain recombines TRBV29-1 with TRBJ1-1; TRBD1 is a possible D gene (6 bases). The CDR3 has 12 residues. Germline assignment: CDR1 SQVTM and CDR2 ANQGSEA. The ends were cut back, 1 base at V and 3 bases at J, with 6 bases in the middle. This CDR3 is CSVEAGDTEAFF. DNA for the CDR3: TGCAGCGTTGAAGCAGGGGACACTGAAGCTTTCTTT.

The J gene is TRBJ2-1, the V gene TRBV19, with D perhaps matching TRBD2 (6 bases). The CDR3 is made up of 14 amino acids. V lost 10 bases and J 7 bases, leaving 20 bases between the germline ends. The germline V gene has CDR1 LNHDA and CDR2 SQIVND (reference sequence). This chain's CDR3 is CATSGTLPGNEQFF. The DNA for the CDR3 is TGTGCCACCTCGGGGACTCTCCCTGGAAATGAGCAGTTCTTC.

The CDR3 DNA reads TGCGCCAGCAGCCAAGAGAGGACAGGGTTCTACGAGCAGTACTTC. Translation: CASSQERTGFYEQYF. This chain links TRBV4-1 with TRBJ2-7; 8 nucleotides align to TRBD1. J lost 3 bases, V lost 0 bases, and 4 bases had no gene match. The CDR3 runs to 15 residues. Germline CDR1 is MGHRA and CDR2 is YSYEKL.